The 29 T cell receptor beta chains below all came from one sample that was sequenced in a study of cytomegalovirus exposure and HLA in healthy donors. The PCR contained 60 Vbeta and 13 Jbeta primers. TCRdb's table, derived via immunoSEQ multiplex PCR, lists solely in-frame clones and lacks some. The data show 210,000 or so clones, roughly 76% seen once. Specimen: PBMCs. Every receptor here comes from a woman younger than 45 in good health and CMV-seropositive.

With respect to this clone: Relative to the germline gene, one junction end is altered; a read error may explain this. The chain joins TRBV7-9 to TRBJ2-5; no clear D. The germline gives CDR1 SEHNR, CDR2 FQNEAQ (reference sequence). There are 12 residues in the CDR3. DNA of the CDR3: TGTTCCAGCAGCCCAATTCCAGAGACCCAGTACTTC. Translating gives CSSSPIPETQYF. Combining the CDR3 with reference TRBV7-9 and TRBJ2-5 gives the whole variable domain DTGVSQNPRHKITKRGQNVTFRCDPISEHNRLYWYRQTLGQGPEFLTYFQNEAQLEKSRLLSDRFSAERPKGSFSTLEIQRTEQGDSAMYLCSSSPIPETQYFGPGTRLLVL.

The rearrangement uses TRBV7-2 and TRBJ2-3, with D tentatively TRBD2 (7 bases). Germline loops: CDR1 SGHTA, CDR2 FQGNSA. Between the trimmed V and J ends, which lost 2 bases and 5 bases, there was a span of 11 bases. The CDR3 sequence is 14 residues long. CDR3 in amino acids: CASSLLRGGDTQYF. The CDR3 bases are TGTGCCAGCAGCTTATTGAGGGGGGGAGATACGCAGTATTTT.

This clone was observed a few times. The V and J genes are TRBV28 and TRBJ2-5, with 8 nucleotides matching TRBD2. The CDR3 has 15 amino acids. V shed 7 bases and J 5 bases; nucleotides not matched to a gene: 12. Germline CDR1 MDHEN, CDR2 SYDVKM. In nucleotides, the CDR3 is TGTGCCAGCACTCCGGGGGGGGAGGGGATTGAGACCCAGTACTTC. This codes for CASTPGGEGIETQYF.

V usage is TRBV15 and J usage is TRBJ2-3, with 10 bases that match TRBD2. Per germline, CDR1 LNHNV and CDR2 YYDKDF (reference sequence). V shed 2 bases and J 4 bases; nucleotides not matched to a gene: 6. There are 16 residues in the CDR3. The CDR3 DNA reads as TGTGCCACCAGCAGACTAGCGGGAGTTGGGCCAGATACGCAGTATTTT. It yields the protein CATSRLAGVGPDTQYF.

CDR3 in amino acids: CASSVGSGESTEAFF. The CDR3 region has the DNA TGTGCCAGCAGCGTAGGGTCAGGTGAGAGCACTGAAGCTTTCTTT. V is TRBV9 and J is TRBJ1-1; D is unclear. Germline loops: CDR1 SGDLS, CDR2 YYNGEE. V shed 0 bases and J shed 4 bases, with 13 bases lying between them. This CDR3 is built from 15 residues. Using reference TRBV9 and TRBJ1-1 for the parts outside the CDR3, the full variable domain is DSGVTQTPKHLITATGQRVTLRCSPRSGDLSVYWYQQSLDQGLQFLIQYYNGEERAKGNILERFSAQQFPDLHSELNLSSLELGDSALYFCASSVGSGESTEAFFGQGTRLTVV.

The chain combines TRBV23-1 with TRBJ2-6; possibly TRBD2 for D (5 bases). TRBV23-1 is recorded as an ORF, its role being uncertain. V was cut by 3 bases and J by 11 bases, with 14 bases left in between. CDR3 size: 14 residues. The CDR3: CASSQRSRSDVLTF. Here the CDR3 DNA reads TGCGCCAGCAGTCAGCGTAGCCGTAGCGACGTCCTGACTTTC.

The CDR3 protein is CASSQAGAGETQYF. The CDR3 region has the DNA TGTGCCAGCAGCCAGGCGGGAGCGGGAGAGACCCAGTACTTC. The chain is built from TRBV7-7 and TRBJ2-5; 7 positions agree with TRBD2. The CDR3 length is 14 residues. The V and J ends lost 5 bases and 4 bases, in that order; junction bases with no gene match: 7. Germline values: CDR1 SSHAT, CDR2 FNYEAQ (reference sequence).

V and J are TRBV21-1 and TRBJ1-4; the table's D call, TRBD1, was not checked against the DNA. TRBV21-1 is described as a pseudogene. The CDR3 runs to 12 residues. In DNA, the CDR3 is TGTGCCAGCGATAACAGGGTTGAAAAACTGTTTTTT. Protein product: CASDNRVEKLFF.

The CDR3 nucleotides read TGTGCCAGCAGCCACCGGGACAGGGGCAACGAGCAGTACTTC. This codes for CASSHRDRGNEQYF. This chain joins TRBV28 and TRBJ2-7; 10 bases align to TRBD1. V lost 6 bases and J lost 5; bases outside the gene matches: 7. The CDR3 runs to 14 residues. The germline V gene has CDR1 MDHEN and CDR2 SYDVKM.

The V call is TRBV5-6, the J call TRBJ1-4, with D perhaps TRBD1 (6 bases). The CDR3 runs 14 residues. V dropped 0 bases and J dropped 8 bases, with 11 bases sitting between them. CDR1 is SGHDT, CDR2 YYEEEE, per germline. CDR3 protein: CASSLAGAWEKLFF. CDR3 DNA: TGTGCCAGCAGCTTGGCAGGGGCCTGGGAAAAACTGTTTTTT.

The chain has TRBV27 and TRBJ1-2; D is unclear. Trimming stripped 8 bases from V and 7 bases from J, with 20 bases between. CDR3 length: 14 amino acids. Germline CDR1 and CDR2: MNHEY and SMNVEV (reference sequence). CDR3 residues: CASALTRAFSGYTF. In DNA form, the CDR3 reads TGTGCCAGCGCATTGACGAGGGCGTTCTCTGGCTACACCTTC.

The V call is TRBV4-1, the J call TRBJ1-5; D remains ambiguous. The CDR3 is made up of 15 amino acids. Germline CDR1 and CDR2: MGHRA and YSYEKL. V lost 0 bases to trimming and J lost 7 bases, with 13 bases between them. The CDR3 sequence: CASSQDERVEQPQHF. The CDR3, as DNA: TGCGCCAGCAGCCAAGATGAGAGGGTTGAACAGCCCCAGCATTTT.

This chain's CDR3 is CASSVVARQGSEQYF. For the CDR3, the DNA is TGTGCCAGCAGCGTAGTGGCCCGACAGGGTAGCGAGCAGTACTTC. The V call is TRBV9, the J call TRBJ2-7, with 7 bases lining up with TRBD1. V was pared by 0 bases and J by 6 bases, with 9 bases of the junction left unmatched. Looked up from germline, CDR1 is SGDLS and CDR2 is YYNGEE. The CDR3 is 15 residues long.

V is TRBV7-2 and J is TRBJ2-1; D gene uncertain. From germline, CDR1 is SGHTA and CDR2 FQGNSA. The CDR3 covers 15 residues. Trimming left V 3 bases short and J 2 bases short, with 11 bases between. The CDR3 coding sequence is TGTGCCAGCAGCTTCGCCCACGCGCCCTACAATGAGCAGTTCTTC. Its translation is CASSFAHAPYNEQFF.

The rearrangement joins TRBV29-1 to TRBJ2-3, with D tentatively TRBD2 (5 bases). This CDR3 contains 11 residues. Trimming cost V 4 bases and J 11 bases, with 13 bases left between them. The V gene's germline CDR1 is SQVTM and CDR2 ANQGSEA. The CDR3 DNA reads TGCAGCGTTGGGGTCGGGGTCGGGCAGTATTTT. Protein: CSVGVGVGQYF.

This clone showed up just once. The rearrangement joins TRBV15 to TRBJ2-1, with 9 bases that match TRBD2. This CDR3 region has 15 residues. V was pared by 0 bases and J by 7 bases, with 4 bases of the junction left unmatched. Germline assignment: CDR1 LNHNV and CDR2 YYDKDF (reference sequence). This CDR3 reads CATSRDRAGGNEQFF. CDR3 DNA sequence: TGTGCCACCAGCAGAGATCGGGCGGGAGGGAATGAGCAGTTCTTC.

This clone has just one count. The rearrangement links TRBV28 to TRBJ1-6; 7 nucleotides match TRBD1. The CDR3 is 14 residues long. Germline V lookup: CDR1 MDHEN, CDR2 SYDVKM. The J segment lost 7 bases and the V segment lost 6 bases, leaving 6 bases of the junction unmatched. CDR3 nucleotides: TGTGCCAGCAGCCCGGGACAGACCAATTCACCCCTCCACTTT. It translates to CASSPGQTNSPLHF.

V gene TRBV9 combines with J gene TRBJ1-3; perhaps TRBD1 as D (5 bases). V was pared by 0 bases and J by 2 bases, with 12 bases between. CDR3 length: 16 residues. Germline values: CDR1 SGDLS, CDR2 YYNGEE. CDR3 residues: CASSVEQDHAGNTIYF. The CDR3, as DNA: TGTGCCAGCAGCGTAGAACAGGACCACGCTGGAAACACCATATATTTT.

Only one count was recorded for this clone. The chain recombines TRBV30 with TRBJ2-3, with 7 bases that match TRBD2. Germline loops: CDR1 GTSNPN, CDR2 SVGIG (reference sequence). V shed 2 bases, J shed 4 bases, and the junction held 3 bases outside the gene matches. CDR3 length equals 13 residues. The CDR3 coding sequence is TGTGCCTGGAGTAGCGGGGTAGCAGATACGCAGTATTTT. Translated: CAWSSGVADTQYF.

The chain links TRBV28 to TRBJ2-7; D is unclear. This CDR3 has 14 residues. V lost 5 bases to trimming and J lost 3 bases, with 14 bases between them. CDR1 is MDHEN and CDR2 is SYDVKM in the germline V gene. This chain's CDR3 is CASSTPGFGYEQYF. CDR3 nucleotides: TGTGCCAGCAGTACCCCCGGTTTTGGCTACGAGCAGTACTTC.

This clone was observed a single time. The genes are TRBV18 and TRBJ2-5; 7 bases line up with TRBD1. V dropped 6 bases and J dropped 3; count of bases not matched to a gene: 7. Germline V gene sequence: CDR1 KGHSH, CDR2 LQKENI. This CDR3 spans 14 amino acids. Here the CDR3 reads CASSTGTGEETQYF. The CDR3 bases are TGTGCCAGCTCCACCGGTACAGGGGAAGAGACCCAGTACTTC.

DNA of the CDR3: TGTGCCAGCAGTGAAAACGCAGGGGATGTCGGAAACACCATATATTTT. It yields the protein CASSENAGDVGNTIYF. The chain has TRBV2 and TRBJ1-3; a possible D gene is TRBD1 (6 bases). This CDR3 is built from 16 residues. From germline, CDR1 is SNHLY and CDR2 FYNNEI. Trimming took off 2 bases at V and 4 bases at J, with 15 bases between the two ends.

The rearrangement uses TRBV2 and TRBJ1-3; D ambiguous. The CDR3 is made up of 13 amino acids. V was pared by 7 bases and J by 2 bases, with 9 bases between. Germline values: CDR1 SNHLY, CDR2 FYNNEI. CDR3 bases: TGTGCCAGCACGCTAGCAGCTGGAAACACCATATATTTT. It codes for CASTLAAGNTIYF.

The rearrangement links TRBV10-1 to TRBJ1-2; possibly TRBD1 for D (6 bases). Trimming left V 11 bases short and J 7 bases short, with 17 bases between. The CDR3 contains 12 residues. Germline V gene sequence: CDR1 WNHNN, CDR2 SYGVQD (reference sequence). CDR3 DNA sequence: TGCGCCGGCACTGGGGGCGCCGGTGGCTACACCTTC. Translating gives CAGTGGAGGYTF.

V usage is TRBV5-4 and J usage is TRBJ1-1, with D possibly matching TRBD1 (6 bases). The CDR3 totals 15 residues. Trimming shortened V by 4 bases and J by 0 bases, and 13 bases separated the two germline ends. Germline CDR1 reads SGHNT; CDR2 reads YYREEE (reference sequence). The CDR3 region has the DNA TGTGCCAGCAGCGGGAAAGGGGGAATGAACACTGAAGCTTTCTTT. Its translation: CASSGKGGMNTEAFF.

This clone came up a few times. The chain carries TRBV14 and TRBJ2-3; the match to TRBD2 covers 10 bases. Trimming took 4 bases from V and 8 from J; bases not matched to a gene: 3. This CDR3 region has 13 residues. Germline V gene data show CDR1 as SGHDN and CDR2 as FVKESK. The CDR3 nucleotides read TGTGCCAGCAGCCCCAGGACTAGCGGTACGCAGTATTTT. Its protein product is CASSPRTSGTQYF.

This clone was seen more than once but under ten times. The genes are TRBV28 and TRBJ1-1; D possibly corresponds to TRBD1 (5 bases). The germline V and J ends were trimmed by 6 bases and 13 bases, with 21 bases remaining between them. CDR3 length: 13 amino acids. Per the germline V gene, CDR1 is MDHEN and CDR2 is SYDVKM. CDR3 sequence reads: CASRRRQPNKGFF. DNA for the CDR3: TGTGCCAGCAGAAGAAGACAGCCCAATAAGGGTTTCTTT.

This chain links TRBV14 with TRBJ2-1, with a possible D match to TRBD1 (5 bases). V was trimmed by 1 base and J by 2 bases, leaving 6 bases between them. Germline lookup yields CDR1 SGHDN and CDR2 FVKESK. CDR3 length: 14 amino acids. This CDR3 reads CASSQVDTYNEQFF. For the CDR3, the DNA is TGTGCCAGCAGCCAAGTGGACACCTACAATGAGCAGTTCTTC.

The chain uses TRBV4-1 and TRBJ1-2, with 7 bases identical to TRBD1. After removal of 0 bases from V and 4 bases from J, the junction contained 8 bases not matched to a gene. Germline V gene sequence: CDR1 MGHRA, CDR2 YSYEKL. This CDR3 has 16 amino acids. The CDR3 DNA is TGCGCCAGCAGCCAAGATCCCCACTGGACAGGCTATGGCTACACCTTC. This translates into CASSQDPHWTGYGYTF.